This section outlines one T cell receptor beta chain sequence together with its context. The antigen is unknown. This record comes from a study of response to subunit inactivated influenza vaccine. Germline CDR1 and CDR2: KGHDR and SFDVKD. The CDR3 runs 15 residues. V shed 4 bases and J shed 2 bases, with 13 bases lying between them. Via MiXCR, TCRdb re-called the RT-PCR reads, giving one row per CDR3 protein. The table lists about 500,000 distinct CDR3 sequences, 16% of them singletons. Study-level findings and limits: Only a handful of new T cells, the authors suggested, are recruited with each seasonal influenza vaccination.

This sequence originates from a man aged 50-75 years who received an inactivated influenza vaccine. The chain uses TRBV24-1 and TRBJ1-2, with D unresolved. Sequencing was performed on CD4+ T cells sorted from PBMCs, taken roughly 24 months after vaccination. CDR3 amino acids: CATSDSSLGNYGYTF. CDR3 coding DNA: TGTGCCACCAGTGACTCGAGTCTGGGGAACTATGGCTACACCTTC.